These 32 T cell receptor beta chains were sequenced from one sample in a study of Ad26.COV2.S vaccination and SARS-CoV-2 variants. The data were produced by immunoSEQ multiplex PCR, yet TCRdb's version contains in-frame clones alone and is incomplete. The table lists approximately 480,000 clones, 87% of them singletons. Treatment denoted: over 15 received Ad26.COV2.S at low or high dose, single or two shots; 5 received placebo; per-sample allocation not given. Specimens were obtained on day 63 following the first vaccine or placebo injection. Sequencing used peripheral blood, obtained in a trial of Ad26.COV2.S vaccine versus placebo. Every receptor here comes from a person between 18 and 60 years old who received the Ad26.COV2.S COVID-19 vaccine or a placebo.

The V call is TRBV5-8, the J call TRBJ2-6; weak D call: TRBD2 (6 bases). Germline V gene lookup returns CDR1 SGHTS and CDR2 YDEGEE. The V end lost 2 bases, the J end lost 1 base, and 13 bases lay between the germline ends. The CDR3 has 17 residues. The CDR3 nucleotides read TGTGCCAGCAGCTTACCCCTCGGGGGATCTGGGGCCAACGTCCTGACTTTC. This translates into CASSLPLGGSGANVLTF.

The V gene is TRBV6-2 or TRBV6-3, the J gene TRBJ2-7; 7 bases fit TRBD2. Germline CDR1 reads MNHEY; CDR2 reads SVGEGT. The V segment lost 2 bases and the J segment 1 base; nucleotides outside the gene matches: 8. The CDR3 loop spans 16 amino acids. CDR3 sequence: CASSYHRQAGSYEQYF. The CDR3 DNA reads as TGTGCCAGCAGTTACCACAGGCAAGCGGGATCCTACGAGCAGTACTTC.

The chain links TRBV27 to TRBJ2-1; TRBD2 might be the D (6 bases). V was pared by 1 base and J by 4 bases, with 11 bases between. CDR1 MNHEY and CDR2 SMNVEV come from the germline V gene (reference sequence). The CDR3 has 15 amino acids. The CDR3 DNA sequence: TGTGCCAGCAGTTTATTAGCGGCAAATTACAATGAGCAGTTCTTC. This gives the protein CASSLLAANYNEQFF.

In DNA form, the CDR3 reads TGCAGTGCTAGAGCCACTGAAGCTTTCTTT. It translates to CSARATEAFF. The genes are TRBV20-1 and TRBJ1-1; D gene uncertain. The CDR3 runs to 10 residues. V lost 1 base and J lost 4, with 1 base in between. Per the germline V gene, CDR1 is DFQATT and CDR2 is SNEGSKA (reference sequence).

The gene calls are TRBV24-1 and TRBJ1-5; D ambiguous. The V end lost 4 bases, the J end lost 7 bases, and 7 bases lay between the germline ends. CDR1 is KGHDR and CDR2 is SFDVKD in the germline V gene. This CDR3 has 12 residues. The CDR3 DNA follows: TGTGCCACCAGTGAAGGGAAGCAGCCCCAGCATTTT. Translated, it gives CATSEGKQPQHF.

J is TRBJ2-3 and V is TRBV7-3; D possibly uses TRBD1 or TRBD2 (6 bases each). Germline-derived CDR1 and CDR2 are SGHTA and FQGTGA. The CDR3 sequence is 12 residues long. Trimming stripped 3 bases from V and 8 bases from J, with 9 bases between. In DNA, the CDR3 is TGTGCCAGCAGCTTCAGGGGAGGTACGCAGTATTTT. Its protein product is CASSFRGGTQYF.

The CDR3 nucleotides are TGTGCCAGCAGCCAGGACTACCCAAGCACAGATACGCAGTATTTT. Translated, it gives CASSQDYPSTDTQYF. The J gene is TRBJ2-3, the V gene TRBV3-1 (or the pseudogene TRBV3-2); D might be TRBD2 (6 bases). Trimming left V 3 bases short and J 0 bases short, with 10 bases between. CDR1 is LGHDT, CDR2 YNNKEL, per germline (reference sequence). This CDR3 is 15 amino acids long.

This clone occurred a few times. The V gene is TRBV2, the J gene TRBJ1-5, with D uncertain. Per germline, CDR1 SNHLY and CDR2 FYNNEI. This CDR3 spans 12 amino acids. Trimming took 5 bases from V and 5 from J, leaving 7 bases between them. CDR3: CASSSGDQPQHF. DNA of the CDR3: TGTGCCAGCAGTAGCGGGGATCAGCCCCAGCATTTT.

The rearrangement links TRBV2 to TRBJ2-1; the D gene is possibly TRBD2 (6 bases). This CDR3 region has 11 residues. The germline V gene encodes CDR1 SNHLY and CDR2 FYNNEI. V lost 4 bases and J lost 16, with 14 bases in between. The CDR3, as DNA: TGTGCCAGCAGTGCGCGGGGTTTGTCCTTCTTC. Protein sequence: CASSARGLSFF.

This chain joins TRBV2 and TRBJ2-3; D not certain. Germline V gene data show CDR1 as SNHLY and CDR2 as FYNNEI. The CDR3 totals 13 residues. V lost 7 bases to trimming and J lost 5 bases, with 13 bases between them. The CDR3 is CASNWVLRDTQYF. DNA of the CDR3: TGTGCCAGCAATTGGGTGTTAAGAGATACGCAGTATTTT.

CDR3 sequence reads: CASSIDQWRSDGYTF. The DNA of the CDR3 is TGTGCCAGTAGTATAGATCAGTGGCGGTCAGATGGCTACACCTTC. This chain links TRBV19 with TRBJ1-2; D remains ambiguous. Germline V lookup: CDR1 LNHDA, CDR2 SQIVND (reference sequence). The length of the CDR3 is 15 residues. Trimming left V 0 bases short and J 6 bases short, with 14 bases between.

The sample holds a few counts of this clone. This chain links TRBV6-5 with TRBJ2-1; unclear D gene. CDR3 length equals 11 residues. Trimming took off 4 bases at V and 8 bases at J, with 6 bases between the two ends. Germline V gene lookup returns CDR1 MNHEY and CDR2 SVGAGI. This chain's CDR3 is CASSFLDEQFF. The CDR3 nucleotides are TGTGCCAGCAGTTTTTTGGATGAGCAGTTCTTC.

V gene TRBV7-2 combines with J gene TRBJ1-1; 8 bases map to TRBD1. This CDR3 has 15 amino acids. V lost 4 bases to trimming and J lost 5 bases; unmatched junction nucleotides: 9. CDR1 is SGHTA and CDR2 is FQGNSA in the germline V gene. The CDR3 nucleotides read TGTGCCAGCAGCTCAACCTTTAGGACAGGGACTGAAGCTTTCTTT. It is translated as CASSSTFRTGTEAFF.

The table lists this clone with a few counts. V usage is TRBV7-2 and J usage is TRBJ1-2, with D unclear. Germline V gene data show CDR1 as SGHTA and CDR2 as FQGNSA. Trimming shortened V by 2 bases and J by 8 bases, and 15 bases separated the two germline ends. This CDR3 has 14 residues. CDR3 region: CASSLFLRNLGYTF. CDR3 bases: TGTGCCAGCAGCTTATTCCTCCGCAATTTGGGCTACACCTTC.

This rearrangement joins TRBV5-4 to TRBJ1-2; the D gene is possibly TRBD1 (6 bases). This CDR3 is built from 15 residues. Deletions cut 3 bases from V and 8 bases from J, with 20 bases between. Germline V lookup: CDR1 SGHNT, CDR2 YYREEE (reference sequence). As DNA, the CDR3 is TGTGCCAGCAGCTCCCGTTCAGGGGCATTCGGCGGCTACACCTTC. It yields the protein CASSSRSGAFGGYTF.

The V call is TRBV18, the J call TRBJ1-3; no definite D call. Germline loops: CDR1 KGHSH, CDR2 LQKENI. Trimming pared 2 bases from V and 0 bases from J, leaving 2 bases between. The CDR3 loop spans 13 amino acids. The CDR3 loop reads CASSPFSGNTIYF. The CDR3 DNA reads TGTGCCAGCTCACCATTCTCTGGAAACACCATATATTTT. The complete variable domain, with remaining parts taken from reference TRBV18 and TRBJ1-3, reads NAGVMQNPRHLVRRRGQEARLRCSPMKGHSHVYWYRQLPEEGLKFMVYLQKENIIDESGMPKERFSAEFPKEGPSILRIQQVVRGDSAAYFCASSPFSGNTIYFGEGSWLTVV.

V gene TRBV5-1 combines with J gene TRBJ2-7; TRBD2 aligns across 15 bases. Germline lookup yields CDR1 SGHRS and CDR2 YFSETQ. The CDR3 runs 16 residues. V lost 4 bases and J lost 3; bases outside the gene matches: 5. CDR3 residues: CASSPGTSGRLYEQYF. The CDR3 coding sequence is TGCGCCAGCAGCCCTGGGACTAGCGGGAGGCTCTACGAGCAGTACTTC.

V gene TRBV15 combines with J gene TRBJ2-5; TRBD2 might be the D (5 bases). The germline V gene has CDR1 LNHNV and CDR2 YYDKDF (reference sequence). The CDR3 has 15 amino acids. Deletions cut 0 bases from V and 7 bases from J, with 15 bases between. The CDR3 sequence is CATSRDKLSGGTQYF. In DNA form, the CDR3 reads TGTGCCACCAGCAGAGATAAGCTCTCCGGAGGGACCCAGTACTTC. Together with reference TRBV15 and TRBJ2-5, the CDR3 gives the full variable domain: DAMVIQNPRYQVTQFGKPVTLSCSQTLNHNVMYWYQQKSSQAPKLLFHYYDKDFNNEADTPDNFQSRRPNTSFCFLDIRSPGLGDTAMYLCATSRDKLSGGTQYFGPGTRLLVL.

J is TRBJ1-2 and V is TRBV13; the D is unclear. This CDR3 has 14 residues. CDR1 is PRHDT, CDR2 FYEKMQ, per germline (reference sequence). The germline V and J ends were trimmed by 2 bases and 8 bases, with 15 bases remaining between them. The CDR3 here is CASSLLTDLAGYTF. The DNA of the CDR3 is TGTGCCAGCAGCTTATTAACAGACCTGGCCGGCTACACCTTC. Complete variable domain (other parts from reference TRBV13 and TRBJ1-2): AAGVIQSPRHLIKEKRETATLKCYPIPRHDTVYWYQQGPGQDPQFLISFYEKMQSDKGSIPDRFSAQQFSDYHSELNMSSLELGDSALYFCASSLLTDLAGYTFGSGTRLTVV.

The chain carries TRBV9 and TRBJ2-7, with D possibly called TRBD1 or TRBD2 (5 bases each). This CDR3 spans 16 amino acids. With 2 bases removed from V and 1 base from J, the gap between germline ends came to 16 bases. Germline V gene sequence: CDR1 SGDLS, CDR2 YYNGEE. The CDR3 sequence: CASSVGEGEISYEQYF. CDR3 nucleotides: TGTGCCAGCAGCGTGGGGGAAGGCGAAATTTCCTACGAGCAGTACTTC.

The chain employs TRBV6-2 or TRBV6-3 and TRBJ1-2; no clear D gene. Trimming shortened V by 0 bases and J by 6 bases, and 5 bases separated the two germline ends. CDR1 is MNHEY and CDR2 is SVGEGT in the germline V gene. The CDR3 is 12 amino acids. CDR3 sequence reads: CASSYSEDGYTF. In DNA form, the CDR3 reads TGTGCCAGCAGTTACTCCGAGGATGGCTACACCTTC.

The chain employs TRBV11-3 and TRBJ2-1, with D possibly called TRBD1 or TRBD2 (5 bases each). Trimming pared 3 bases from V and 3 bases from J, leaving 6 bases between. This CDR3 has 13 amino acids. Germline V gives CDR1 SGHNT, CDR2 YENEEA. As DNA, the CDR3 is TGTGCCAGCAGCTTGAGGGGCTACAATGAGCAGTTCTTC. Protein sequence: CASSLRGYNEQFF.

This chain joins TRBV27 and TRBJ2-1, with D possibly matching TRBD1 (5 bases). Per germline, CDR1 MNHEY and CDR2 SMNVEV (reference sequence). V gave up 6 bases and J gave up 8 bases, with 17 bases separating them. The CDR3 totals 14 residues. The chain's CDR3 is CASSPLTATYEQFF. As DNA, the CDR3 is TGTGCCAGCAGCCCCTTGACAGCTACCTATGAGCAGTTCTTC.

This chain uses TRBV7-9 with TRBJ1-1, with TRBD1 identical over 8 bases. Germline V gives CDR1 SEHNR, CDR2 FQNEAQ (reference sequence). J lost 3 bases, V lost 5 bases, and 8 bases had no gene match. The CDR3 sequence is 15 residues long. The CDR3 loop is CASSHSQGEDTEAFF. The CDR3 DNA follows: TGTGCCAGCAGCCACTCACAGGGGGAGGACACTGAAGCTTTCTTT.

The chain has TRBV30 and TRBJ1-4; D is undetermined. Germline V gene sequence: CDR1 GTSNPN, CDR2 SVGIG (reference sequence). Between the trimmed V and J ends, which lost 0 bases and 1 base, there was a span of 0 bases. This CDR3 contains 12 residues. The CDR3 spells CAWSVTNEKLFF. Written as DNA, the CDR3 is TGTGCCTGGAGTGTAACTAATGAAAAACTGTTTTTT.

This rearrangement joins TRBV6-5 to TRBJ2-7, with TRBD2 identical over 8 bases. Germline CDR1 MNHEY, CDR2 SVGAGI. With 10 bases clipped from V and 6 bases from J, the junction kept 11 bases outside the gene matches. The CDR3 is made up of 13 amino acids. The CDR3 reads CATRRAGVGEQYF. CDR3 nucleotides: TGTGCCACCCGTCGAGCGGGAGTCGGCGAGCAGTACTTC.

V gene TRBV18 combines with J gene TRBJ1-5; 9 positions match TRBD1. Losses at the gene ends were 4 bases for V and 4 bases for J; bases not matched to a gene: 14. CDR1 KGHSH and CDR2 LQKENI come from the germline V gene. The CDR3 is 18 amino acids. The CDR3 DNA sequence: TGTGCCAGCTCACTTAAACCTTCTTGGGACAGGGAAAATCAGCCCCAGCATTTT. It translates to CASSLKPSWDRENQPQHF.

Only a few counts were recorded for this clone. The rearrangement joins TRBV7-2 to TRBJ1-1, with no clear D. Trimming left V 1 base short and J 1 base short, with 10 bases between. Germline loops: CDR1 SGHTA, CDR2 FQGNSA. The CDR3 length is 15 residues. The CDR3 DNA reads as TGTGCCAGCAGCTTAGGGGCCAGGACGAACACTGAAGCTTTCTTT. Translating it yields CASSLGARTNTEAFF. The complete variable domain, with remaining parts taken from reference TRBV7-2 and TRBJ1-1, reads GAGVSQSPSNKVTEKGKDVELRCDPISGHTALYWYRQSLGQGLEFLIYFQGNSAPDKSGLPSDRFSAERTGGSVSTLTIQRTQQEDSAVYLCASSLGARTNTEAFFGQGTRLTVV.

This clone occurred once. The chain joins TRBV5-4 to TRBJ2-1; D gene ambiguous. This CDR3 contains 14 residues. The V end lost 1 base, the J end lost 7 bases, and 12 bases lay between the germline ends. CDR1 SGHNT and CDR2 YYREEE come from the germline V gene (reference sequence). Here the CDR3 reads CASSLTLVGNEQFF. As DNA, the CDR3 is TGTGCCAGCAGCTTGACCCTCGTGGGGAATGAGCAGTTCTTC.

The chain has TRBV5-4 and TRBJ2-7; 10 bases match TRBD1. This CDR3 comprises 15 residues. Germline V gene lookup returns CDR1 SGHNT and CDR2 YYREEE (reference sequence). With V trimmed by 4 bases and J by 1 base, 5 bases remained unmatched. The CDR3 is CASSPGQGISYEQYF. DNA for the CDR3: TGTGCCAGCAGCCCGGGACAGGGGATTTCCTACGAGCAGTACTTC.

In DNA form, the CDR3 reads TGCAGCGTTGAAGTCACTAGCGCCTCCTACGAGCAGTACTTC. Encoded protein: CSVEVTSASYEQYF. The rearrangement uses TRBV29-1 and TRBJ2-7, with 7 positions matching TRBD2. The CDR3 is made up of 14 amino acids. Losses at the gene ends were 1 base for V and 0 bases for J; bases not matched to a gene: 3. Germline lookup yields CDR1 SQVTM and CDR2 ANQGSEA.

The rearrangement links TRBV28 to TRBJ2-1, with 13 bases matching TRBD2. The CDR3 loop spans 17 amino acids. J lost 9 bases, V lost 9 bases, and 17 bases had no gene match. Germline assignment: CDR1 MDHEN and CDR2 SYDVKM. CDR3 DNA: TGTGCCAGTCTCGAAACAGCGGGACTAGCGGGATCTGGTGAGCAGTTCTTC. It translates to CASLETAGLAGSGEQFF.